One sample yielded the 6 T cell receptor beta chains listed below, sequenced in a study of PD-1 blockade in mismatch repair-deficient tumors. Clones were sequenced by immunoSEQ multiplex PCR, and TCRdb holds only the in-frame ones, with some missing. The table lists about 79,000 clones, approximately 80% of them singletons, with around 5.1% in the top ten. The sample was peripheral blood, taken 44 weeks after starting pembrolizumab. The receptors were sampled from an adult with mismatch repair-deficient cancer.

The chain recombines TRBV28 with TRBJ2-2; D possibly uses TRBD1 or TRBD2 (5 bases each). V was clipped by 4 bases and J by 4 bases, with 19 bases between them. The CDR3 totals 17 residues. Germline CDR1 reads MDHEN; CDR2 reads SYDVKM. Here the CDR3 DNA reads TGTGCCAGCAGTTCCCTCTCGGGACCACATGGCACCGGGGAGCTGTTTTTT. This encodes CASSSLSGPHGTGELFF.

This chain links TRBV11-2 with TRBJ2-7, with D possibly being TRBD1 or TRBD2 (6 bases each). From germline, CDR1 is SGHAT and CDR2 FQNNGV. This CDR3 has 14 residues. V was trimmed by 6 bases and J by 4 bases, leaving 16 bases between them. The CDR3 sequence is CASSLTGAGYEQYF. The CDR3, as DNA: TGTGCCAGCAGTTTGACGGGGGCCGGGTACGAGCAGTACTTC.

The chain combines TRBV10-3 with TRBJ2-5; D call uncertain. Looked up from germline, CDR1 is ENHRY and CDR2 is SYGVKD. V lost 7 bases to trimming and J lost 2 bases, with 11 bases between them. The CDR3 loop spans 13 amino acids. CDR3 residues: CAITPGAQETQYF. The CDR3 DNA follows: TGTGCCATCACCCCTGGCGCTCAAGAGACCCAGTACTTC.

The J gene is TRBJ2-6, the V gene TRBV30; D may be TRBD1 or TRBD2 (5 bases each). Germline CDR1 is GTSNPN and CDR2 is SVGIG (reference sequence). Trimming stripped 8 bases from V and 2 bases from J, with 19 bases between. This CDR3 is built from 16 residues. The CDR3: CARGPGPPAGANVLTF. The CDR3 DNA is TGTGCCAGGGGACCGGGGCCGCCGGCTGGGGCCAACGTCCTGACTTTC.

The CDR3 DNA reads TGTGCCAGCACCGGGACTAGCGGGAGTTTATACGAGCAGTACTTC. Amino acid sequence: CASTGTSGSLYEQYF. The V and J genes are TRBV28 and TRBJ2-7; 14 bases are a match to TRBD2. This CDR3 has 15 amino acids. Losses at the gene ends were 7 bases for V and 4 bases for J; bases not matched to a gene: 6. Germline V gene lookup returns CDR1 MDHEN and CDR2 SYDVKM. Together with reference TRBV28 and TRBJ2-7, the CDR3 gives the full variable domain: DVKVTQSSRYLVKRTGEKVFLECVQDMDHENMFWYRQDPGLGLRLIYFSYDVKMKEKGDIPEGYSVSREKKERFSLILESASTNQTSMYLCASTGTSGSLYEQYFGPGTRLTVT.

The CDR3 nucleotides read TGCGCCAGCAGCCCCGAGGAGGGGGCAACTAATGAAAAACTGTTTTTT. The encoded protein is CASSPEEGATNEKLFF. This chain joins TRBV5-1 and TRBJ1-4; possibly TRBD1 for D (6 bases). Germline V lookup: CDR1 SGHRS, CDR2 YFSETQ. Trimming shortened V by 4 bases and J by 0 bases, and 13 bases separated the two germline ends. CDR3 size: 16 residues.